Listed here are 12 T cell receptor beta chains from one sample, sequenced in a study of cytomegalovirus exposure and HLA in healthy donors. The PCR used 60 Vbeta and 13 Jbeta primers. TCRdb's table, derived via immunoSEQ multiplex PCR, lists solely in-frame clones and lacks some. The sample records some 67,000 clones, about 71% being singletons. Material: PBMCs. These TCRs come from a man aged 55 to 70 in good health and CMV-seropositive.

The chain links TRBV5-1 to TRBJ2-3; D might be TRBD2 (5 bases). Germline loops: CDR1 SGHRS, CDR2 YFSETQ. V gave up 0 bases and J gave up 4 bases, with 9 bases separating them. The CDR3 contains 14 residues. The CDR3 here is CASSLGTSPDTQYF. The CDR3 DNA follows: TGCGCCAGCAGCTTGGGGACTTCCCCAGATACGCAGTATTTT.

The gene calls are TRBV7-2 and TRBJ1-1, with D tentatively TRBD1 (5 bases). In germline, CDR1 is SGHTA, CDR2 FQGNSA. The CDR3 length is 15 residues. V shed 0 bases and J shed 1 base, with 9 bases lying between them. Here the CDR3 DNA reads TGTGCCAGCAGCTTAGCAGGGGCAGGGAACACTGAAGCTTTCTTT. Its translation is CASSLAGAGNTEAFF.

The CDR3 coding sequence is TGTGCCAGCAGCACCGGACTAGCGGGAGGGGGCAATGAGCAGTTCTTC. It specifies CASSTGLAGGGNEQFF. This rearrangement joins TRBV7-8 to TRBJ2-1, with 15 bases identical to TRBD2. V lost 5 bases, J lost 6 bases, and 5 bases stayed unmatched. The CDR3 runs 16 residues. In germline, CDR1 is SGHVS, CDR2 FQNEAQ. Variable domain in full (rest from reference TRBV7-8 and TRBJ2-1): GAGVSQSPRYKVAKRGQDVALRCDPISGHVSLFWYQQALGQGPEFLTYFQNEAQLDKSGLPSDRFFAERPEGSVSTLKIQRTQQEDSAVYLCASSTGLAGGGNEQFFGPGTRLTVL.

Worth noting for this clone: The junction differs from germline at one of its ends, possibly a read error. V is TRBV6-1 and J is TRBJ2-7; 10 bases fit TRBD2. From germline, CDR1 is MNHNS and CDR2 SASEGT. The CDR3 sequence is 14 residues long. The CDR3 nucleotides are TGTGCCAGCAGTCAAGCGGGAGGGGCCTACGAGCAGTACTTC. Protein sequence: CASSQAGGAYEQYF.

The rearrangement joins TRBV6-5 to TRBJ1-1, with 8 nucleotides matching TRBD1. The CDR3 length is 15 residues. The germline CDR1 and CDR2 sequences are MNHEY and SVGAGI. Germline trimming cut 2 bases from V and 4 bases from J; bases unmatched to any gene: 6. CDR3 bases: TGTGCCAGCAGTTACCCCGGACAGGGAGTCACTGAAGCTTTCTTT. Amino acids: CASSYPGQGVTEAFF.

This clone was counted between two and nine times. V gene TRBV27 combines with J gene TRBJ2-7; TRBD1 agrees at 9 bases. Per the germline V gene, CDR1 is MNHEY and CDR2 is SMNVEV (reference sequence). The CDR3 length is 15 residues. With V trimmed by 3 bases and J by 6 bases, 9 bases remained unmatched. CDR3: CASSFGTGKFREQYF. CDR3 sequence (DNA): TGTGCCAGCAGTTTCGGGACAGGGAAGTTTCGCGAGCAGTACTTC.

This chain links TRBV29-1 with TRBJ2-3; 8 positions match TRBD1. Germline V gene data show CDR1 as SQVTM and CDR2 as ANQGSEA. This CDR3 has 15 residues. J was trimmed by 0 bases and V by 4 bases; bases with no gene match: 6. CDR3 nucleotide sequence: TGCAGCGTTGGCGGGGACAGGCTTAGCACAGATACGCAGTATTTT. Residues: CSVGGDRLSTDTQYF.

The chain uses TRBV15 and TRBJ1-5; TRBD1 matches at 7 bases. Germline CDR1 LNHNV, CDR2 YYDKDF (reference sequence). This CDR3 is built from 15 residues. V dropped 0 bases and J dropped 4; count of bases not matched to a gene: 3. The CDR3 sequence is CATSRDSGGNQPQHF. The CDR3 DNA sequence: TGTGCCACCAGCAGAGATTCAGGGGGAAATCAGCCCCAGCATTTT.

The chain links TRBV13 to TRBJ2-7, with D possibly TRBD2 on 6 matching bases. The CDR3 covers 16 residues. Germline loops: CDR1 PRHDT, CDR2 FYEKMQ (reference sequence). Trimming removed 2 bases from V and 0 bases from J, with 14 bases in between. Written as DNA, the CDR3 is TGTGCCAGCAGCTTAAGGACCGAGACTAGCTCCTACGAGCAGTACTTC. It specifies CASSLRTETSSYEQYF.

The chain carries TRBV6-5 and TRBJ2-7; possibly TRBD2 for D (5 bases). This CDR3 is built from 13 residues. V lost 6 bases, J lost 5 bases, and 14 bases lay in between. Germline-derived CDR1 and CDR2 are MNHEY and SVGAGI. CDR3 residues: CASRSRPRDEQYF. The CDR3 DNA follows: TGTGCCAGCAGGTCAAGGCCGAGGGACGAGCAGTACTTC.

The CDR3 reads CAISESMAGDYIEAFF. The CDR3 DNA sequence: TGTGCCATCAGTGAGTCAATGGCGGGAGACTATATTGAAGCTTTCTTT. J is TRBJ1-1 and V is TRBV10-3; D not resolved. V lost 0 bases to trimming and J lost 7 bases, with 18 bases between them. Germline V gene lookup returns CDR1 ENHRY and CDR2 SYGVKD. The CDR3 covers 16 residues.

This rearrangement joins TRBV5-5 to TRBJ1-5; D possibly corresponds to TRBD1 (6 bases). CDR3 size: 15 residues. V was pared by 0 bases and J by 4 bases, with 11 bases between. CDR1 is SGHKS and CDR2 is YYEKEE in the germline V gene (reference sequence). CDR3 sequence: CASSLGGGQNQPQHF. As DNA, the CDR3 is TGTGCCAGCAGCTTGGGGGGGGGCCAGAATCAGCCCCAGCATTTT.